This T cell receptor (beta chain) is drawn from a study of blood T cell repertoires in COVID-19. Study at large: Samples came from the United States, Italy and Spain, spanning acute and convalescent COVID-19. In each case, the material was cDNA or gDNA derived from T cells, B-cell-depleted T cells, or PBMCs.

The V gene's germline CDR1 is MRHNA and CDR2 SNTAGT. V was pared by 5 bases and J by 5 bases, with 12 bases between. The CDR3 is 13 amino acids. In the authors' methods: Scientists estimated how many nucleated cells there were by amplifying reference gene primers. TCRdb's copy holds only in-frame clones and misses some; the assay was immunoSEQ multiplex PCR. V and J calls and clone size are copied from that table; D and trimming were computed from the DNA. The sample shows under 110,000 clones, over 75% of them seen only once. The TCR originated in a young woman with acute or convalescent COVID-19. The sample consisted of peripheral blood. The V gene is TRBV6-4, the J gene TRBJ1-1; D is unclear. This chain's CDR3 is CASSRDGDTEAFF. CDR3 DNA: TGTGCCAGCAGTCGAGACGGGGATACTGAAGCTTTCTTT.